This T cell receptor (beta chain) was captured by sequencing in a study of T cell repertoires in cytomegalovirus infection (dated by TCRdb to the late 2010s). About the investigation overall: Recently identified HLA-C-restricted CMV epitopes, whose presentation resists viral immunomodulation, were targeted by peptide stimulations together with well-studied HLA-B-restricted epitopes. The HLA type of each donor mattered for the analysis, because public TCR beta signatures pointed to carriage of CMV infection along with the matching HLA type. Paper-wide results and their limitations: In both this cohort and an independent cohort of some 370 donors, the cumulative frequency of public TCR beta family members distinguished carriers of CMV infection plus the relevant HLA type. In the ex vivo response, HLA-C-restricted CMV-specific TCR beta clonotypes were dominant, and in two of eight donors the single most frequent clonotype came from this HLA-C-restricted group.

The sequencer was an Illumina HiSeq 1500. TCRdb handled the public reads itself, with Q25 trimming in fastp and clone calling in MiXCR, and kept productive beta chains. Entries are consolidated by CDR3 protein sequence, retaining the most common genes and DNA. Across this sample there are hundreds of thousands of distinct CDR3 sequences, with approximately 30% seen only once. The ten most abundant clones make up around 15% of the sample. V and J are trimmed by 4 bases and 2 bases, and the gene matches miss 4 bases of the junction. Via the germline V gene (reference sequence), CDR1 is SEHNR and CDR2 FQNEAQ. Inclusive of the bounding cysteine and phenylalanine, the CDR3 is 14 residues long. The retained sequence is limited to the CDR3, 42 bases, with the frame set at the first base. At least ten counts were recorded for this clonotype. The target of this receptor is not known. No much larger clonotype is one base removed from it; base qualities were not supplied.

Sample treatment or condition, as interpreted from the label and publication: in vitro stimulation with specific CMV peptide epitopes to enrich CMV-specific T cells. The receptor comes from a human donor in good health (CMV status not recorded). Some clones in this sample may be carry-over from other donors' samples. The sample consisted of cultured CD8+ T cells from PBMCs, taken from culture after CMV antigen stimulation. The sequence is built from TRBV7-9 and TRBJ2-5; TRBD1 fits 7 bases in the junction. Read as DNA, the sequence is TGTGCCAGCAGCTCCGACAGGGATCAAGAGACCCAGTACTTC. It is translated as CASSSDRDQETQYF.